The T cell receptor (beta chain) under discussion was sequenced for a study of T cell responses to AZD1222 COVID-19 vaccine. Regarding the study as a whole: Spike-specific TCR breadth and depth grew following two AZD1222 doses. The CD4 TCRs associated with vaccination extended across spike and predominated at 160-218 and 743-854. The donor cohort was predominantly white British with a female majority, and clonal diversity may have been underestimated.

Trimming removed 3 bases from V and 3 bases from J, with 9 bases in between. Germline values: CDR1 SNHLY, CDR2 FYNNEI. The length of the CDR3 is 13 residues. Investigators merged groups given second doses at roughly 4 or roughly 12 weeks. Assay: immunoSEQ multiplex PCR; the TCRdb copy retains only in-frame clones and omits some. The sample records 190,000 or so clones, about 88% being singletons. Details on this clone: No antigen is known for it.

This clonotype was sampled from an adult who received the AZD1222 COVID-19 vaccine. Here the sequenced sample was peripheral blood, taken 28 days after the second AZD1222 dose. The rearrangement joins TRBV2 to TRBJ2-7; D ambiguous. The CDR3: CASSDGPDYEQYF. The CDR3 nucleotides read TGTGCCAGCAGTGATGGCCCCGACTACGAGCAGTACTTC.